This entry lists 22 T cell receptor beta chains sequenced from one sample in a study of cytomegalovirus exposure and HLA in healthy donors. Method: immunoSEQ multiplex PCR; TCRdb's copy keeps in-frame clones and lacks some. The data show about 140,000 clones, about 95% seen once. Specimen: PBMCs. These receptors came from a young man in good health and CMV-seropositive.

The chain combines TRBV7-9 with TRBJ2-1, with D possibly matching TRBD1 (5 bases). Germline assignment: CDR1 SEHNR and CDR2 FQNEAQ (reference sequence). Trimming left V 1 base short and J 8 bases short, with 18 bases between. This CDR3 spans 16 amino acids. The CDR3 sequence is CASSLDLAGHTDEQFF. The CDR3 DNA follows: TGTGCCAGCAGCTTAGATCTCGCCGGACACACGGATGAGCAGTTCTTC.

The rearrangement uses TRBV19 and TRBJ1-2; D is ambiguous. Germline values: CDR1 LNHDA, CDR2 SQIVND (reference sequence). The CDR3 loop spans 11 amino acids. V lost 5 bases, J lost 5 bases, and 6 bases lay in between. CDR3 DNA sequence: TGTGCCAGTAGTGGGGAGTATGGCTACACCTTC. This gives the protein CASSGEYGYTF.

The J gene is TRBJ2-6, the V gene TRBV2, with 9 positions matching TRBD1. CDR1 and CDR2 (germline): SNHLY, FYNNEI. V lost 5 bases and J lost 2; bases outside the gene matches: 1. There are 15 residues in the CDR3. The CDR3 DNA sequence: TGTGCCAGCAGTACAGGGGGCGCTGGGGCCAACGTCCTGACTTTC. It is translated as CASSTGGAGANVLTF. The full variable domain, in which reference TRBV2 and TRBJ2-6 provide the parts outside the CDR3, is EPEVTQTPSHQVTQMGQEVILRCVPISNHLYFYWYRQILGQKVEFLVSFYNNEISEKSEIFDDQFSVERPDGSNFTLKIRSTKLEDSAMYFCASSTGGAGANVLTFGAGSRLTVL.

V usage is TRBV5-4 and J usage is TRBJ2-5; D is perhaps TRBD1 (7 bases). V shed 4 bases and J shed 5 bases, with 21 bases lying between them. Germline loops: CDR1 SGHNT, CDR2 YYREEE (reference sequence). CDR3 length: 16 residues. CDR3 region: CASSRVSATGRETQYF. DNA for the CDR3: TGTGCCAGCAGCCGCGTATCGGCGACAGGGAGGGAGACCCAGTACTTC.

The chain uses TRBV29-1 and TRBJ2-2; D is possibly TRBD2 (6 bases). V was shortened by 1 base and J by 1 base, with 13 bases between the two germline ends. CDR3 size: 16 residues. CDR1 is SQVTM, CDR2 ANQGSEA, per germline. This CDR3 reads CSVEGRGNLNTGELFF. In nucleotides, the CDR3 is TGCAGCGTTGAAGGTCGGGGGAATTTGAACACCGGGGAGCTGTTTTTT.

This clone appeared once. The chain combines TRBV15 with TRBJ2-1; 7 bases are a match to TRBD2. Germline V gene sequence: CDR1 LNHNV, CDR2 YYDKDF (reference sequence). This CDR3 comprises 15 residues. V shed 0 bases, J shed 9 bases, and the junction held 8 bases outside the gene matches. CDR3 region: CATSRDGGLGREQFF. CDR3 nucleotides: TGTGCCACCAGCAGAGATGGTGGACTAGGGCGTGAGCAGTTCTTC.

This chain connects TRBV27 to TRBJ2-7, with 8 bases matching TRBD2. Germline V gene data show CDR1 as MNHEY and CDR2 as SMNVEV (reference sequence). CDR3 length: 15 residues. The trim removed 6 bases at V and 7 bases at J, leaving 14 bases unmatched. The CDR3 spells CASSRWGTSPAEQYF. The CDR3 DNA is TGTGCCAGCAGCCGTTGGGGGACTAGTCCCGCGGAGCAGTACTTC.

The chain uses TRBV10-3 and TRBJ2-7; 9 positions agree with TRBD1. Losses at the gene ends were 8 bases for V and 2 bases for J; bases not matched to a gene: 1. From germline, CDR1 is ENHRY and CDR2 SYGVKD. The CDR3 consists of 12 residues. The CDR3 DNA follows: TGTGCCATCCGGGACAGGGCCTACGAGCAGTACTTC. This translates into CAIRDRAYEQYF.

The chain employs TRBV5-4 and TRBJ2-7; TRBD2 might be the D (6 bases). In germline, CDR1 is SGHNT, CDR2 YYREEE (reference sequence). Trimming took off 4 bases at V and 4 bases at J, with 9 bases between the two ends. The CDR3 has 12 amino acids. The CDR3 nucleotides read TGTGCCAGCAGCGCAGGGAGGTACGAGCAGTACTTC. Translation gives CASSAGRYEQYF.

The rearrangement joins TRBV6-5 to TRBJ1-4; 7 bases match TRBD1. This CDR3 region has 13 residues. CDR1 and CDR2 from the germline V gene are MNHEY and SVGAGI. The V and J ends lost 5 bases and 8 bases, in that order; junction bases with no gene match: 5. The CDR3 loop reads CASSRGRDEKLFF. DNA of the CDR3: TGTGCCAGCAGTAGGGGGCGCGACGAAAAACTGTTTTTT.

The gene calls are TRBV13 and TRBJ1-5; 7 bases are a match to TRBD1. The CDR3 loop spans 14 amino acids. Per the germline V gene, CDR1 is PRHDT and CDR2 is FYEKMQ (reference sequence). Losses at the gene ends were 3 bases for V and 5 bases for J; bases not matched to a gene: 4. Here the CDR3 reads CASSFLGGHQPQHF. In DNA form, the CDR3 reads TGTGCCAGCAGCTTTTTAGGGGGCCATCAGCCCCAGCATTTT.

The chain has TRBV6-1 and TRBJ2-7; no definite D call. The CDR3 contains 11 residues. Trimming shortened V by 5 bases and J by 7 bases, and 9 bases separated the two germline ends. Looked up from germline, CDR1 is MNHNS and CDR2 is SASEGT. The CDR3: CASSLYGEQYF. The CDR3 DNA follows: TGTGCCAGCAGTCTTTACGGGGAGCAGTACTTC.

This chain joins TRBV28 and TRBJ2-5, with 11 nucleotides matching TRBD2. V shed 6 bases, J shed 5 bases, and the junction held 11 bases outside the gene matches. This CDR3 spans 16 amino acids. Germline CDR1 is MDHEN and CDR2 is SYDVKM. The CDR3 sequence: CASSIDTSGSMETQYF. The CDR3 DNA reads TGTGCCAGCAGCATCGATACTAGCGGGAGTATGGAGACCCAGTACTTC.

In DNA, the CDR3 is TGTGCCAGCCAGAGACAGGGCTTGATGAACACTGAAGCTTTCTTT. It specifies CASQRQGLMNTEAFF. The chain has TRBV2 and TRBJ1-1, with TRBD1 matching over 7 bases. Germline V CDR1 and CDR2: SNHLY, FYNNEI. V lost 8 bases, J lost 0 bases, and 9 bases stayed unmatched. The CDR3 length is 15 residues.

The CDR3 sequence is CASSDWSEQYF. CDR3 in DNA: TGTGCCAGCAGCGACTGGTCCGAGCAGTACTTC. V usage is TRBV4-2 and J usage is TRBJ2-7; D remains ambiguous. The V gene's germline CDR1 is LGHNA and CDR2 YNFKEQ. Between the trimmed V and J ends, which lost 5 bases and 6 bases, there was a span of 8 bases. The CDR3 length is 11 residues.

The V call is TRBV9, the J call TRBJ2-3; 7 bases are a match to TRBD2. The CDR3 runs 14 residues. V trimming: 7 bases; J trimming: 0 bases; junction bases outside the gene matches: 5. Looked up from germline, CDR1 is SGDLS and CDR2 is YYNGEE. CDR3 protein: CASGGGSSTDTQYF. The CDR3 bases are TGTGCCAGCGGGGGAGGGTCTAGCACAGATACGCAGTATTTT.

As regards this clone: Other DNA variants within this sample encode the same CDR3. The rearrangement uses TRBV6-1 and TRBJ1-5, with TRBD1 matching 10 bases. Germline CDR1 and CDR2: MNHNS and SASEGT. Trimming removed 3 bases from V and 7 bases from J; junction bases left unmatched: 0. CDR3 length equals 13 residues. CDR3 sequence (DNA): TGTGCCAGCAGTGAGGACAGGGGGCAGCCCCAGCATTTT. Translated, it gives CASSEDRGQPQHF.

The chain couples TRBV6-1 to TRBJ2-1; 10 positions match TRBD2. The CDR3 is 14 amino acids. With 7 bases clipped from V and 12 bases from J, the junction kept 12 bases outside the gene matches. The germline V gene has CDR1 MNHNS and CDR2 SASEGT. The CDR3 spells CASKLAGEVGGQFF. In nucleotides, the CDR3 is TGTGCCAGCAAGCTAGCGGGAGAAGTTGGGGGGCAGTTCTTC.

The chain recombines TRBV28 with TRBJ2-7; 8 nucleotides match TRBD1. Germline V gene sequence: CDR1 MDHEN, CDR2 SYDVKM. V shed 7 bases, J shed 3 bases, and the junction held 14 bases outside the gene matches. The length of the CDR3 is 16 residues. CDR3 sequence: CASNAPRQGRGYEQYF. CDR3 in DNA: TGTGCCAGCAACGCTCCCCGACAGGGGCGAGGCTACGAGCAGTACTTC.

This clone was detected only once. J is TRBJ2-5 and V is TRBV25-1; a possible D gene is TRBD1 (6 bases). V was pared by 4 bases and J by 3 bases, with 18 bases between. The germline CDR1 and CDR2 sequences are MGHDK and SYGVNS. The CDR3 loop spans 16 amino acids. In nucleotides, the CDR3 is TGTGCCAGCAGTGGGGTAATGGGCAGGGGTGAAGAGACCCAGTACTTC. This codes for CASSGVMGRGEETQYF.

The chain is built from TRBV28 and TRBJ2-3; D is unclear. In germline, CDR1 is MDHEN, CDR2 SYDVKM. V was pared by 3 bases and J by 0 bases, with 10 bases between. The CDR3 is 15 amino acids. DNA of the CDR3: TGTGCCAGCAGTTTTGGCAGGCAGAGCACAGATACGCAGTATTTT. Encoded protein: CASSFGRQSTDTQYF.

This sequence joins TRBV28 and TRBJ2-3; 11 positions match TRBD2. This CDR3 comprises 15 residues. CDR1 MDHEN and CDR2 SYDVKM come from the germline V gene. J lost 4 bases, V lost 10 bases, and 10 bases had no gene match. The CDR3 DNA reads TGTGCCACCATTAGCGGGAGGGCCGCCCCAGATACGCAGTATTTT. It translates to CATISGRAAPDTQYF.